This TCR beta chain was profiled in a study of blood T cell repertoires in COVID-19. Authors' methods: Reference gene primer amplification in the assay estimated nucleated cell counts. The table came from immunoSEQ multiplex PCR; TCRdb's copy has only in-frame clones and leaves some out. D and trimming come from the DNA, and the V and J calls and clone size come from that table. The profile covers more than 200,000 clones, with under 90% appearing a single time and about 9.9% taken by the ten largest. Germline assignment: CDR1 LNHDA and CDR2 SQIVND (reference sequence). The CDR3 is 15 amino acids. Trimming at V came to 5 bases and at J to 7 bases, leaving 11 bases not matched to a gene.

Sequenced input: peripheral blood. The J gene is TRBJ2-4, the V gene TRBV19, with 7 nucleotides matching TRBD1. The receptor comes from a man aged 50 to 60 with COVID-19, enrolled during active disease. CDR3 sequence (DNA): TGTGCCAGTAGTCCCAAGGACAGGTCAAGTAACATTCAGTACTTC. It specifies CASSPKDRSSNIQYF.